Listed below are T cell receptor beta chains from one sample, sequenced in a study of T cell changes during pregnancy in multiple sclerosis. Here immunoSEQ multiplex PCR was the method, and the copy in TCRdb shows in-frame clones only, minus some. The sample carries 40,000 to 45,000 clones, around 94% recorded once. This specimen was peripheral blood, taken in the third trimester of pregnancy. The receptors stem from a female donor with multiple sclerosis, enrolled in a pregnancy study. Both conserved end residues are part of each CDR3. Each record gives: V gene, clone size, D gene, J gene, CDR3 protein, CDR3 DNA. A D gene is named only where the DNA matches it firmly. Only some rows state a clone size, as once, few, many or a class for expanded clones.

v_call: TRBV7-6
clone_size: -
d_call: -
j_call: TRBJ2-3
cdr3_aa: CASSRRQKTSTDTQYF
cdr3_nt: TGTGCCAGCAGTAGGAGGCAGAAGACCAGCACAGATACGCAGTATTTT

v_call: TRBV11-3
clone_size: -
d_call: -
j_call: TRBJ2-1
cdr3_aa: CASSRGGRHEQFF
cdr3_nt: TGTGCCAGCAGCCGCGGAGGTCGGCATGAGCAGTTCTTC

v_call: TRBV6-5
clone_size: -
d_call: TRBD1
j_call: TRBJ1-1
cdr3_aa: CASSYSPGTGGSEAFF
cdr3_nt: TGTGCCAGCAGTTACAGTCCCGGGACAGGGGGGTCAGAAGCTTTCTTT

v_call: TRBV27
clone_size: -
d_call: TRBD1
j_call: TRBJ1-1
cdr3_aa: CASSYYRQGQNTEAFF
cdr3_nt: TGTGCCAGCAGTTATTATCGACAGGGTCAGAACACTGAAGCTTTCTTT

v_call: TRBV10-1
clone_size: once
d_call: -
j_call: TRBJ2-2
cdr3_aa: CASSVYRFTGELFF
cdr3_nt: TGCGCCAGCAGTGTGTACAGGTTCACCGGGGAGCTGTTTTTT

v_call: TRBV11-2
clone_size: -
d_call: -
j_call: TRBJ2-1
cdr3_aa: CASSFALSDLYNEQFF
cdr3_nt: TGTGCCAGCAGCTTTGCCCTCAGCGACCTGTACAATGAGCAGTTCTTC

v_call: TRBV7-2
clone_size: -
d_call: -
j_call: TRBJ1-3
cdr3_aa: CASGANSGSGNTIYF
cdr3_nt: TGTGCCAGCGGAGCCAATTCAGGGTCTGGAAACACCATATATTTT

v_call: TRBV5-5
clone_size: -
d_call: -
j_call: TRBJ2-4
cdr3_aa: CASSPGVRREAKNIQYF
cdr3_nt: TGTGCCAGCAGCCCGGGGGTTCGGCGGGAAGCCAAAAACATTCAGTACTTC

v_call: TRBV2
clone_size: once
d_call: -
j_call: TRBJ2-1
cdr3_aa: CASCPETGQLPSYNEQFF
cdr3_nt: TGTGCCAGCTGTCCTGAGACAGGCCAACTTCCCTCCTACAATGAGCAGTTCTTC

v_call: TRBV9
clone_size: -
d_call: TRBD2
j_call: TRBJ2-3
cdr3_aa: CASSVAEAGVDTQYF
cdr3_nt: TGTGCCAGCAGCGTAGCTGAAGCGGGGGTTGATACGCAGTATTTT

v_call: TRBV9
clone_size: -
d_call: -
j_call: TRBJ1-1
cdr3_aa: CASSVLQDSSTEAFF
cdr3_nt: TGTGCCAGCAGCGTACTTCAGGACAGCAGCACTGAAGCTTTCTTT

v_call: TRBV2
clone_size: few
d_call: -
j_call: TRBJ1-2
cdr3_aa: CASSDLEAAYGYTF
cdr3_nt: TGTGCCAGCAGTGATCTCGAGGCAGCCTATGGCTACACCTTC

v_call: TRBV7-9
clone_size: -
d_call: -
j_call: TRBJ1-2
cdr3_aa: CASSPDRNYGYTF
cdr3_nt: TGTGCCAGCAGCCCCGACAGGAACTATGGCTACACCTTC

v_call: TRBV9
clone_size: -
d_call: TRBD1
j_call: TRBJ1-1
cdr3_aa: CASSPWTGGSGTEAFF
cdr3_nt: TGTGCCAGCAGCCCCTGGACAGGGGGGTCAGGCACTGAAGCTTTCTTT

v_call: TRBV6-5
clone_size: -
d_call: TRBD2
j_call: TRBJ2-1
cdr3_aa: CASSYLAGEYNEQFF
cdr3_nt: TGTGCCAGCAGTTACTTGGCGGGGGAGTACAATGAGCAGTTCTTC

v_call: TRBV27
clone_size: -
d_call: -
j_call: TRBJ2-2
cdr3_aa: CASTQQNTGELFF
cdr3_nt: TGTGCCAGCACCCAACAAAACACCGGGGAGCTGTTTTTT

v_call: TRBV18
clone_size: -
d_call: -
j_call: TRBJ2-5
cdr3_aa: CASSPTVGEQETQYF
cdr3_nt: TGTGCCAGCTCACCCACCGTCGGAGAACAAGAGACCCAGTACTTC

v_call: TRBV6-6
clone_size: -
d_call: -
j_call: TRBJ2-7
cdr3_aa: CASSTGDMRYEQYF
cdr3_nt: TGTGCCAGTTCCACAGGAGATATGCGCTACGAGCAGTACTTC

v_call: TRBV19
clone_size: -
d_call: TRBD1
j_call: TRBJ2-2
cdr3_aa: CASRIRTGGTGELFF
cdr3_nt: TGTGCCAGTAGGATTCGGACAGGGGGGACCGGGGAGCTGTTTTTT

v_call: TRBV6-1
clone_size: -
d_call: TRBD2
j_call: TRBJ2-7
cdr3_aa: CASSEFSGSSYEQYF
cdr3_nt: TGTGCCAGCAGTGAGTTTAGCGGGAGCTCCTACGAGCAGTACTTC

v_call: TRBV7-8
clone_size: -
d_call: TRBD1
j_call: TRBJ1-2
cdr3_aa: CAVTGGLKNNYGYTF
cdr3_nt: TGTGCCGTGACAGGGGGTCTCAAGAATAACTATGGCTACACCTTC

v_call: TRBV7-6
clone_size: once
d_call: TRBD1
j_call: TRBJ2-7
cdr3_aa: CASSLGQPYEQYF
cdr3_nt: TGTGCCAGCAGCTTGGGACAGCCCTACGAGCAGTACTTC

v_call: TRBV4-2
clone_size: -
d_call: TRBD2
j_call: TRBJ2-1
cdr3_aa: CAGSQVGGEGYNEQFF
cdr3_nt: TGTGCCGGCAGCCAAGTTGGAGGGGAGGGGTACAATGAGCAGTTCTTC

v_call: TRBV6-5
clone_size: -
d_call: TRBD1
j_call: TRBJ1-2
cdr3_aa: CASNPQGAFFYGYTF
cdr3_nt: TGTGCCAGCAACCCACAGGGGGCCTTTTTCTATGGCTACACCTTC

v_call: TRBV5-6
clone_size: -
d_call: -
j_call: TRBJ1-5
cdr3_aa: CASSSGSNQPQHF
cdr3_nt: TGTGCCAGCAGCTCAGGAAGCAATCAGCCCCAGCATTTT

v_call: TRBV11-3
clone_size: -
d_call: TRBD1
j_call: TRBJ2-1
cdr3_aa: CASSRQGIYNEQFF
cdr3_nt: TGTGCCAGCAGCCGACAGGGAATCTACAATGAGCAGTTCTTC

v_call: TRBV2
clone_size: -
d_call: TRBD1
j_call: TRBJ2-7
cdr3_aa: CASSNGQGYYEQYF
cdr3_nt: TGTGCCAGCAGTAATGGACAGGGTTACTACGAGCAGTACTTC

v_call: TRBV5-6
clone_size: -
d_call: -
j_call: TRBJ2-6
cdr3_aa: CASSFGEVGANVLTF
cdr3_nt: TGTGCCAGCAGCTTTGGGGAGGTTGGGGCCAACGTCCTGACTTTC

v_call: TRBV28
clone_size: -
d_call: TRBD1
j_call: TRBJ1-2
cdr3_aa: CASSFTGGGYTF
cdr3_nt: TGTGCCAGCAGTTTTACAGGGGGAGGCTACACCTTC

v_call: TRBV7-2
clone_size: -
d_call: -
j_call: TRBJ1-2
cdr3_aa: CASSVERGYGYTF
cdr3_nt: TGTGCCAGCAGCGTGGAACGGGGCTATGGCTACACCTTC

v_call: TRBV30
clone_size: -
d_call: TRBD1
j_call: TRBJ1-3
cdr3_aa: CAQDRAGINTIYF
cdr3_nt: TGTGCCCAGGACAGGGCTGGGATAAACACCATATATTTT

v_call: TRBV15
clone_size: -
d_call: -
j_call: TRBJ1-1
cdr3_aa: CATSRESRGTEAFF
cdr3_nt: TGTGCCACCAGCAGAGAGTCCCGGGGAACTGAAGCTTTCTTT

v_call: TRBV5-8
clone_size: once
d_call: -
j_call: TRBJ2-2
cdr3_aa: CASSFRGYTGELFF
cdr3_nt: TGTGCCAGCAGCTTCCGGGGATACACCGGGGAGCTGTTTTTT

v_call: TRBV4-1
clone_size: once
d_call: -
j_call: TRBJ2-7
cdr3_aa: CASSQDLDTTYEQYF
cdr3_nt: TGCGCCAGCAGCCAAGATTTGGACACTACCTACGAGCAGTACTTC

v_call: TRBV19
clone_size: -
d_call: -
j_call: TRBJ1-1
cdr3_aa: CASSHREEAFF
cdr3_nt: TGTGCCAGTAGTCACAGGGAAGAAGCTTTCTTT

v_call: TRBV19
clone_size: -
d_call: TRBD2
j_call: TRBJ2-1
cdr3_aa: CASSIRALAGVFNEQFF
cdr3_nt: TGTGCCAGTAGTATAAGGGCGCTAGCGGGAGTATTCAATGAGCAGTTCTTC

v_call: TRBV7-6
clone_size: -
d_call: -
j_call: TRBJ2-5
cdr3_aa: CASSLEGGWGETQYF
cdr3_nt: TGTGCCAGCAGCTTAGAGGGGGGGTGGGGAGAGACCCAGTACTTC

v_call: TRBV7-9
clone_size: -
d_call: TRBD1
j_call: TRBJ2-3
cdr3_aa: CASSLGDRESDTQYF
cdr3_nt: TGTGCCAGCAGCTTAGGGGACAGGGAGTCGGATACGCAGTATTTT

v_call: TRBV4-1
clone_size: -
d_call: -
j_call: TRBJ2-7
cdr3_aa: CASSHGTGAGYEQYF
cdr3_nt: TGCGCCAGCAGCCATGGGACAGGAGCGGGGTACGAGCAGTACTTC

v_call: TRBV5-6
clone_size: once
d_call: -
j_call: TRBJ2-7
cdr3_aa: CASSSDSRSSYEQYF
cdr3_nt: TGTGCCAGCAGCTCTGACAGCAGATCCTCCTACGAGCAGTACTTC

v_call: TRBV18
clone_size: -
d_call: TRBD1
j_call: TRBJ1-6
cdr3_aa: CASSLNRGRSSPLHF
cdr3_nt: TGTGCCAGCTCCCTCAACAGGGGGCGATCCTCACCCCTCCACTTT

v_call: TRBV28
clone_size: -
d_call: TRBD2
j_call: TRBJ2-5
cdr3_aa: CASSPLTSGSEETQYF
cdr3_nt: TGTGCCAGCAGTCCTCTCACTAGCGGGAGTGAAGAGACCCAGTACTTC

v_call: TRBV27
clone_size: -
d_call: -
j_call: TRBJ1-3
cdr3_aa: CASSSTGFPAGNTIYF
cdr3_nt: TGTGCCAGCAGTTCCACAGGTTTTCCGGCTGGAAACACCATATATTTT

v_call: TRBV2
clone_size: -
d_call: -
j_call: TRBJ1-5
cdr3_aa: CASTAGGGHQPQHF
cdr3_nt: TGTGCCAGCACCGCCGGAGGAGGGCATCAGCCCCAGCATTTT

v_call: TRBV6-5
clone_size: -
d_call: -
j_call: TRBJ2-7
cdr3_aa: CASSLEGTYEQYF
cdr3_nt: TGTGCCAGCAGTTTAGAGGGTACCTACGAGCAGTACTTC

v_call: TRBV30
clone_size: -
d_call: -
j_call: TRBJ1-5
cdr3_aa: CAWKGQGTQPQHF
cdr3_nt: TGTGCCTGGAAGGGTCAGGGTACTCAGCCCCAGCATTTT

v_call: TRBV5-6
clone_size: -
d_call: -
j_call: TRBJ2-7
cdr3_aa: CASSLGQWRDEQYF
cdr3_nt: TGTGCCAGCAGCTTGGGACAGTGGAGGGACGAGCAGTACTTC

v_call: TRBV27
clone_size: -
d_call: TRBD1
j_call: TRBJ2-6
cdr3_aa: CASSLGQTGANVLTF
cdr3_nt: TGTGCCAGCAGTTTGGGACAGACTGGGGCCAACGTCCTGACTTTC

v_call: TRBV11-2
clone_size: -
d_call: TRBD1
j_call: TRBJ1-1
cdr3_aa: CASSLRTGAAGAFF
cdr3_nt: TGTGCCAGCAGCCTCAGGACAGGGGCCGCGGGAGCTTTCTTT

v_call: TRBV6-5
clone_size: -
d_call: -
j_call: TRBJ1-6
cdr3_aa: CASSSTANSPLHF
cdr3_nt: TGTGCCAGCAGCTCGACAGCAAATTCACCCCTCCACTTT

v_call: TRBV28
clone_size: -
d_call: TRBD1
j_call: TRBJ1-2
cdr3_aa: CASSLRDRRYTF
cdr3_nt: TGTGCCAGCAGTCTCAGGGACAGGCGCTACACCTTC

v_call: TRBV20-1
clone_size: -
d_call: -
j_call: TRBJ2-1
cdr3_aa: CSAGRVEQFF
cdr3_nt: TGCAGTGCTGGGCGGGTGGAGCAGTTCTTC

v_call: TRBV7-9
clone_size: -
d_call: -
j_call: TRBJ2-7
cdr3_aa: CASSLQTGSGEQYF
cdr3_nt: TGTGCCAGCAGCCTACAGACAGGTTCCGGCGAGCAGTACTTC

v_call: TRBV9
clone_size: -
d_call: -
j_call: TRBJ2-5
cdr3_aa: CASSPGDVGGETQYF
cdr3_nt: TGTGCCAGCAGCCCGGGGGATGTCGGGGGAGAGACCCAGTACTTC

v_call: TRBV7-3
clone_size: -
d_call: -
j_call: TRBJ2-1
cdr3_aa: CASSFLGGVSYNEQFF
cdr3_nt: TGTGCCAGCAGCTTCCTAGGCGGGGTCTCCTACAATGAGCAGTTCTTC

v_call: TRBV9
clone_size: -
d_call: -
j_call: TRBJ2-3
cdr3_aa: CASSVLSGSRLSTDTQYF
cdr3_nt: TGTGCCAGCAGCGTATTATCGGGGAGCAGACTTAGCACAGATACGCAGTATTTT

v_call: TRBV7-2
clone_size: -
d_call: -
j_call: TRBJ1-1
cdr3_aa: CASSSQRLRTEAFF
cdr3_nt: TGTGCCAGCAGCTCCCAGAGGCTAAGGACTGAAGCTTTCTTT